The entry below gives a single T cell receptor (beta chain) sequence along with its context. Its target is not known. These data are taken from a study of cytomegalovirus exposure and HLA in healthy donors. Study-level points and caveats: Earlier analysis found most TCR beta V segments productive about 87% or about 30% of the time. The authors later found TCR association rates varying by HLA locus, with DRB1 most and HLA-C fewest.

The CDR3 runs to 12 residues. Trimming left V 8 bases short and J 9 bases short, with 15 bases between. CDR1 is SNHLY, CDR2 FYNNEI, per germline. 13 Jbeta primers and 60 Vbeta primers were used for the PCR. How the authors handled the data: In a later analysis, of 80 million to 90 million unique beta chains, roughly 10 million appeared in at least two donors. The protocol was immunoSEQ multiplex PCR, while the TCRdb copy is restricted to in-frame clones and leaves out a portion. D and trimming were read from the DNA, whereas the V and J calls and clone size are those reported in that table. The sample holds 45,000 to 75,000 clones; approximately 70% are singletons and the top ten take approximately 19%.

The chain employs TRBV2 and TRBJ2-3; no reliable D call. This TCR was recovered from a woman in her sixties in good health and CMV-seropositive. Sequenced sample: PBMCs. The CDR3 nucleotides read TGTGCCAGCCGACTGATCGAGAGCACGCAGTATTTT. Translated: CASRLIESTQYF.